The following is a TCR beta chain sequence with its context. This may stem from a read error, because a much larger clone lies one nucleotide away. These data are taken from a study of T cells in Graves' hyperthyroidism and ophthalmopathy. The CDR3 spans 14 residues. From germline, CDR1 is LGHDT and CDR2 YNNKEL (reference sequence). Amplification targeted TCR beta CDR3 regions from RNA transcripts. First-round RT-PCR with HTBI primers amplified the TCR CDR3 region. TCRdb passed the multiplex PCR reads through MiXCR, listing each CDR3 protein once. The sample lists fewer than 400,000 distinct CDR3 sequences; over 15% were seen once.

This sequence joins TRBV3-1 and TRBJ1-5; no clear D. This sequence was found in a man younger than 40 with Graves' hyperthyroidism. The sequenced sample consisted of blood. CDR3 sequence: CASSRAGFNQSQHF. DNA for the CDR3: TGTGCCAGCAGCCGAGCAGGTTTCAATCAGTCCCAGCATTTT. The full variable domain, its missing parts supplied by reference TRBV3-1 and TRBJ1-5, is DTAVSQTPKYLVTQMGNDKSIKCEQNLGHDTMYWYKQDSKKFLKIMFSYNNKELIINETVPNRFSPKSPDKAHLNLHINSLELGDSAVYFCASSRAGFNQSQHFGDGTRLSIL.